In its sample, the clone carrying this T cell receptor (beta chain) was seen a few times. TCRdb reanalysed the RT-PCR reads using MiXCR and keeps one entry per CDR3 protein. The sample carries 85,000 to 90,000 distinct CDR3 sequences, about 48% recorded once. This record comes from a study of patients and donors after allogeneic stem cell transplantation. Germline CDR1 MDHEN, CDR2 SYDVKM. This CDR3 contains 15 residues. The V end lost 3 bases, the J end lost 6 bases, and 15 bases lay between the germline ends. Material for sequencing was blood, either unsorted or a sorted T cell fraction (not recorded which). The rearrangement joins TRBV28 to TRBJ1-5; D is possibly TRBD1 (5 bases). The TCR sequence derives from a human donor who was either an allogeneic HSCT recipient or a stem cell or donor lymphocyte infusion donor (not recorded which). It is not recorded whose cells these are; they may come from a transplant donor. CDR3 protein: CASSFIKSGPQPQHF. In DNA, the CDR3 is TGTGCCAGCAGTTTCATCAAGTCGGGGCCTCAGCCCCAGCATTTT.